The 6 T cell receptor beta chains listed next were all sequenced from one sample in a study of blood T cell repertoires in COVID-19. This table comes from immunoSEQ multiplex PCR, and its TCRdb copy is limited to in-frame clones, with some not included. The data show 300,000 to 400,000 clones, with 90% seen just once and less than 4% held by the top ten. Sample: PBMCs or T cells enriched from blood (not recorded which). The receptors shown here come from a woman under 40 who had been exposed to COVID-19.

The V call is TRBV6-4, the J call TRBJ2-7, with 7 bases matching TRBD1. The trim removed 5 bases at V and 3 bases at J, leaving 4 bases unmatched. CDR3 length equals 13 residues. Germline V gives CDR1 MRHNA, CDR2 SNTAGT. The CDR3 region has the DNA TGTGCCAGCAGTAGCAGGACAGGCTACGAGCAGTACTTC. Amino acid sequence: CASSSRTGYEQYF.

The chain recombines TRBV5-4 with TRBJ1-1; 8 bases align to TRBD1. The germline gives CDR1 SGHNT, CDR2 YYREEE (reference sequence). The CDR3 extends over 15 amino acids. J gave up 0 bases and V 3 bases, and 4 bases lay outside the gene matches. CDR3 protein: CASSYRQGMNTEAFF. The CDR3 DNA is TGTGCCAGCAGCTATCGACAGGGGATGAACACTGAAGCTTTCTTT. Drawing the rest from reference TRBV5-4 and TRBJ1-1, the complete variable domain is ETGVTQSPTHLIKTRGQQVTLRCSSQSGHNTVSWYQQALGQGPQFIFQYYREEENGRGNFPPRFSGLQFPNYSSELNVNALELDDSALYLCASSYRQGMNTEAFFGQGTRLTVV.

V is TRBV12-3 or TRBV12-4 and J is TRBJ1-1; D uncertain. V lost 5 bases and J lost 10, with 14 bases in between. The length of the CDR3 is 12 residues. CDR3 sequence reads: CASSTSPGGAFF. CDR3 nucleotide sequence: TGTGCCAGCAGTACCAGCCCCGGAGGAGCTTTCTTT.

This clone was seen once. V usage is TRBV10-3 and J usage is TRBJ2-7, with D perhaps TRBD1 (5 bases). CDR3 length equals 16 residues. Trimming removed 2 bases from V and 0 bases from J, with 14 bases in between. Germline loops: CDR1 ENHRY, CDR2 SYGVKD. CDR3 region: CAISEPRTFSSYEQYF. CDR3 in DNA: TGTGCCATCAGTGAGCCTAGGACATTTAGCTCCTACGAGCAGTACTTC.

The chain recombines TRBV18 with TRBJ2-5, with 10 positions matching TRBD1. Germline lookup yields CDR1 KGHSH and CDR2 LQKENI. Germline trimming cut 2 bases from V and 5 bases from J; bases unmatched to any gene: 11. This CDR3 comprises 17 residues. CDR3 protein: CASSPSLPDRGGETQYF. CDR3 sequence (DNA): TGTGCCAGCTCACCAAGCCTCCCGGACAGGGGGGGGGAGACCCAGTACTTC.

The chain carries TRBV20-1 and TRBJ1-2; D is possibly TRBD1 (6 bases). Trimming took 5 bases from V and 7 from J, leaving 8 bases between them. Germline V CDR1 and CDR2: DFQATT, SNEGSKA (reference sequence). The CDR3 is 10 amino acids. This CDR3 is CSAYRVGYTF. For the CDR3, the DNA is TGCAGTGCTTACAGGGTTGGCTACACCTTC.